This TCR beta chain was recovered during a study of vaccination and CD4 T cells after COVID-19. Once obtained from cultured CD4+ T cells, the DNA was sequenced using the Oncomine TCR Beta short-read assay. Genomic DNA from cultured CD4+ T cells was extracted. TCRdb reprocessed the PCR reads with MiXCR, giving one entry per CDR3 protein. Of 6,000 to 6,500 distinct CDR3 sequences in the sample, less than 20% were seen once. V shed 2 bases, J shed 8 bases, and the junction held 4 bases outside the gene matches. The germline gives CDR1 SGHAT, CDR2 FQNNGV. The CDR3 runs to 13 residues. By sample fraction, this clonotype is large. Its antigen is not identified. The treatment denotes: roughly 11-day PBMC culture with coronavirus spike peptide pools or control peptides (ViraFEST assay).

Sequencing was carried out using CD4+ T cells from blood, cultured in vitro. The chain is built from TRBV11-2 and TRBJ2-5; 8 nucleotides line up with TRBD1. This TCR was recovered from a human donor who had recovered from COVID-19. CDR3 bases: TGTGCCAGCAGCTTATCCAGGGGGCAAACCCAGTACTTC. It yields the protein CASSLSRGQTQYF.